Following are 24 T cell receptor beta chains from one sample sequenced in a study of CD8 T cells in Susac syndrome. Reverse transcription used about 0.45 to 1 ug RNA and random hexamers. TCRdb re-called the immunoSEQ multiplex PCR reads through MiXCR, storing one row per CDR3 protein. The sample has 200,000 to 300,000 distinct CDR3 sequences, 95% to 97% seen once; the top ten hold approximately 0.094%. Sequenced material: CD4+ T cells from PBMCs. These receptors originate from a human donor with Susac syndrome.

CDR3 loop: CASSQWMGNQPQHF. The CDR3 bases are TGTGCCAGCAGCCAATGGATGGGCAATCAGCCCCAGCATTTT. The rearrangement joins TRBV3-1 to TRBJ1-5; D is undetermined. There are 14 residues in the CDR3. CDR1 is LGHDT and CDR2 is YNNKEL in the germline V gene (reference sequence). V was pared by 2 bases and J by 2 bases, with 7 bases between.

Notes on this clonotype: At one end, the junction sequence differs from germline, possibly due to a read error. The CDR3 region has the DNA TGTGCCAGCAGGGAAGTTGACTATGGCTACACCTTC. Amino acids: CASREVDYGYTF. The genes are TRBV2 and TRBJ1-2; D not resolved. The CDR3 contains 12 residues. Germline V lookup: CDR1 SNHLY, CDR2 FYNNEI.

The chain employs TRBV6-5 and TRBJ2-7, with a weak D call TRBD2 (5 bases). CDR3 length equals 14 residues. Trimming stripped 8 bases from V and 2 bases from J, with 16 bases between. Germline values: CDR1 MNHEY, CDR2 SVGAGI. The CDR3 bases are TGTGCCAGCTGGGAGAGCCCGGCTACCTACGAGCAGTACTTC. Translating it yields CASWESPATYEQYF.

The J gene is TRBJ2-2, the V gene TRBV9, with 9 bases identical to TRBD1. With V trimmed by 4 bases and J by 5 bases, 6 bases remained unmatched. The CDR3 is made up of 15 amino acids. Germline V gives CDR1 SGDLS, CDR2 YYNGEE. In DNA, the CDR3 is TGTGCCAGCAGCAAACAGGGGGCGGGAACCGGGGAGCTGTTTTTT. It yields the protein CASSKQGAGTGELFF. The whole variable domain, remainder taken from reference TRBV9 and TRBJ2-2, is DSGVTQTPKHLITATGQRVTLRCSPRSGDLSVYWYQQSLDQGLQFLIQYYNGEERAKGNILERFSAQQFPDLHSELNLSSLELGDSALYFCASSKQGAGTGELFFGEGSRLTVL.

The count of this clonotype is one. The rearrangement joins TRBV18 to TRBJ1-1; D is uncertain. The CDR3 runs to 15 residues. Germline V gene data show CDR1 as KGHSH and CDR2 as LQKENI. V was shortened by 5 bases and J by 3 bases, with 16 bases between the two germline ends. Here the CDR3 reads CASSLSPRRDTEAFF. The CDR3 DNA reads TGTGCCAGCTCATTATCACCACGGAGGGACACTGAAGCTTTCTTT.

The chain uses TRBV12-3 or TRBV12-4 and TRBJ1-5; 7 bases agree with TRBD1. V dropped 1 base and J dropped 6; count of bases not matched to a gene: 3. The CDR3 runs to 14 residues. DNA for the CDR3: TGTGCCAGCAGTTTAGACAGGGGAATTCAGCCCCAGCATTTT. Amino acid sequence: CASSLDRGIQPQHF.

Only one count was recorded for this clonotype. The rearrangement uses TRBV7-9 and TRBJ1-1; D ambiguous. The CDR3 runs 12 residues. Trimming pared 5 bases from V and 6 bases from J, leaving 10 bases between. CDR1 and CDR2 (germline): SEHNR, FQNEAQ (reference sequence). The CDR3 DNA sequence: TGTGCCAGCAGCCGGCTCGCATCTGAAGCTTTCTTT. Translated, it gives CASSRLASEAFF.

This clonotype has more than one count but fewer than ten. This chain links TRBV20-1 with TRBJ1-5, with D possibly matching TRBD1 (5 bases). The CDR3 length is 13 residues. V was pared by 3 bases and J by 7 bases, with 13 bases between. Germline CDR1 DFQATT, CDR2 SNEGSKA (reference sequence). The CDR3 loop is CSASQGSGQPQHF. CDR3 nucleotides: TGCAGTGCTAGTCAGGGTTCGGGCCAGCCCCAGCATTTT.

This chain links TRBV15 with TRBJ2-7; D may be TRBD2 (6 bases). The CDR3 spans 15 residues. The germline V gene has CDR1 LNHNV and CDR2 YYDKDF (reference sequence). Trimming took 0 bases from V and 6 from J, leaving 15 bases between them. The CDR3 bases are TGTGCCACCAGCAGAGATGTAGACGGGAGTGCCGAGCAGTACTTC. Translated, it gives CATSRDVDGSAEQYF.

CDR3 amino acids: CASSLQGLDYGYTF. The CDR3 DNA is TGTGCCAGCAGCTTACAGGGGCTGGACTATGGCTACACCTTC. The J gene is TRBJ1-2, the V gene TRBV7-9, with a weak D call TRBD1 (6 bases). The CDR3 is 14 residues long. Trimming took 2 bases from V and 3 from J, leaving 10 bases between them. Germline V CDR1 and CDR2: SEHNR, FQNEAQ (reference sequence). The full variable domain, with the rest looked up from reference TRBV7-9 and TRBJ1-2, is DTGVSQNPRHKITKRGQNVTFRCDPISEHNRLYWYRQTLGQGPEFLTYFQNEAQLEKSRLLSDRFSAERPKGSFSTLEIQRTEQGDSAMYLCASSLQGLDYGYTFGSGTRLTVV.

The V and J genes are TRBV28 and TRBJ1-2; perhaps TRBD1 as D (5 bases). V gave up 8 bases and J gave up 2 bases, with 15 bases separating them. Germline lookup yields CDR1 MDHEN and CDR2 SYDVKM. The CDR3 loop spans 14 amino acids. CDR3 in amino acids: CASFLGAENYGYTF. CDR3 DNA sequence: TGTGCCAGCTTCCTTGGGGCGGAGAACTATGGCTACACCTTC.

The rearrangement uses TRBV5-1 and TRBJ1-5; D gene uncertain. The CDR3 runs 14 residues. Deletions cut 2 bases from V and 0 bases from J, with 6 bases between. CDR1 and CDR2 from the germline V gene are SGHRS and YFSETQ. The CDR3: CASSFGDSNQPQHF. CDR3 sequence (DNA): TGCGCCAGCAGCTTCGGTGATAGCAATCAGCCCCAGCATTTT. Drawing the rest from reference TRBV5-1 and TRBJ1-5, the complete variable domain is KAGVTQTPRYLIKTRGQQVTLSCSPISGHRSVSWYQQTPGQGLQFLFEYFSETQRNKGNFPGRFSGRQFSNSRSEMNVSTLELGDSALYLCASSFGDSNQPQHFGDGTRLSIL.

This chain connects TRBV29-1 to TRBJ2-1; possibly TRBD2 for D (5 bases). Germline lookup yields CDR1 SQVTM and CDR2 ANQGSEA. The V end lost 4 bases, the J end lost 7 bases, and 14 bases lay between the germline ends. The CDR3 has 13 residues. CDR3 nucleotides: TGCAGCGTTGCCCGAAACTCGGGAAATGAGCAGTTCTTC. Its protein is CSVARNSGNEQFF.

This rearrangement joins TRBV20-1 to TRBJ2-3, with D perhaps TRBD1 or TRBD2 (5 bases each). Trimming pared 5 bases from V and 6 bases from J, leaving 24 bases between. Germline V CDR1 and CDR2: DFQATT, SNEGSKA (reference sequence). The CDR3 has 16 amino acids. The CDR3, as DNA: TGCAGTGCTCGGGGACCCATGAGGGTTGCGGGTGATACGCAGTATTTT. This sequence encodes CSARGPMRVAGDTQYF.

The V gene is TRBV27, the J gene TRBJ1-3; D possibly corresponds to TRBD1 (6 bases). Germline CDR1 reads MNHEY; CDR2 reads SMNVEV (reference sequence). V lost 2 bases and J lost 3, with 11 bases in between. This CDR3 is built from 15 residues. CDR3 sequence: CASSLDHRVGNTIYF. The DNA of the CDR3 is TGTGCCAGCAGTTTAGATCACAGGGTTGGAAACACCATATATTTT.

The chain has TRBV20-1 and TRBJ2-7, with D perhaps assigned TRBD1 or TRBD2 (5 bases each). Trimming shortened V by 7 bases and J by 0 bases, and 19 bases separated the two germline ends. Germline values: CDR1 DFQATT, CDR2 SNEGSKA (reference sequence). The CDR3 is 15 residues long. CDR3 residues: CSVPRPAGSSYEQYF. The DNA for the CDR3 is TGCAGTGTCCCAAGACCGGCAGGGAGCTCCTACGAGCAGTACTTC.

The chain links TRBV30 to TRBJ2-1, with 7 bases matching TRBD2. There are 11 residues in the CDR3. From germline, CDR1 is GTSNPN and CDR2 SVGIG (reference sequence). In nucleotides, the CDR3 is TGTGCGGGGAGGGTCAGGAATGAGCAGTTCTTC. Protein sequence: CAGRVRNEQFF.

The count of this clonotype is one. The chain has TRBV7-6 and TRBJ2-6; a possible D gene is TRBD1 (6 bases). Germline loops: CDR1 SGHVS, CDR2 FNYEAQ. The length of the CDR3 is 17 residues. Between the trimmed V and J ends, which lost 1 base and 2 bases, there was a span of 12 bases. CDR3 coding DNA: TGTGCCAGCAGCTTAGACGGCAGACAGGCTGGGGCCAACGTCCTGACTTTC. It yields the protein CASSLDGRQAGANVLTF.

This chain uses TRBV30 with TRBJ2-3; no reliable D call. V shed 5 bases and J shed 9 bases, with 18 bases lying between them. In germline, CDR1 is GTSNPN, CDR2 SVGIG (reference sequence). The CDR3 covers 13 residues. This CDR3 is CAWAPDLGVTQYF. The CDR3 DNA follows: TGTGCCTGGGCCCCAGACCTAGGAGTGACGCAGTATTTT. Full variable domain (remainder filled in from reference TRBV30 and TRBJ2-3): SQTIHQWPATLVQPVGSPLSLECTVEGTSNPNLYWYRQAAGRGLQLLFYSVGIGQISSEVPQNLSASRPQDRQFILSSKKLLLSDSGFYLCAWAPDLGVTQYFGPGTRLTVL.

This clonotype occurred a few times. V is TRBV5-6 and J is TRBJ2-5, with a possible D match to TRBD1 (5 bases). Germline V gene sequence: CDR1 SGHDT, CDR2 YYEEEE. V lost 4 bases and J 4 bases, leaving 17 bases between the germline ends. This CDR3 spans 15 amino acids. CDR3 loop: CASSQDPGRRETQYF. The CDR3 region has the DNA TGTGCCAGCAGCCAGGATCCAGGGCGACGAGAGACCCAGTACTTC.

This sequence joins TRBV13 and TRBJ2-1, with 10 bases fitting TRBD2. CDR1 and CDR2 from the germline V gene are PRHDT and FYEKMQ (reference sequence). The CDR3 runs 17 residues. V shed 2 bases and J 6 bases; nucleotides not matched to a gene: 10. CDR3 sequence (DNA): TGTGCCAGCAGCTTAAAAGTCGGGCTAGCGGGAGCCAATGAGCAGTTCTTC. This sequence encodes CASSLKVGLAGANEQFF.

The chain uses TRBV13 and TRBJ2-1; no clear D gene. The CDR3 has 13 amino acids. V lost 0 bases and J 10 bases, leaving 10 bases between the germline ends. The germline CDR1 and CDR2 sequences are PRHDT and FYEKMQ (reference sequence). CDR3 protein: CASSLGSEVEQFF. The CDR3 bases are TGTGCCAGCAGCTTAGGGTCCGAGGTCGAGCAGTTCTTC.

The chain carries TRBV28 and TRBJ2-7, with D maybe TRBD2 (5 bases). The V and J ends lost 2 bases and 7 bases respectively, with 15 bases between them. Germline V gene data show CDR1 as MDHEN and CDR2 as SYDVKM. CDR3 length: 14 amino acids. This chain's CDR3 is CASSLVFGMWEQYF. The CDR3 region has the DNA TGTGCCAGCAGTTTAGTTTTCGGGATGTGGGAGCAGTACTTC.

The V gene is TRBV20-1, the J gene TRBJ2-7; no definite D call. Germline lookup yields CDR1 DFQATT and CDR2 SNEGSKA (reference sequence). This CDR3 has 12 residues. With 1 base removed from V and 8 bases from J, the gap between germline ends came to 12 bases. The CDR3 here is CSARVSRRQQYF. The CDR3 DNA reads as TGCAGTGCTAGAGTTTCAAGGCGGCAGCAGTACTTC.